This entry describes one T cell receptor (beta chain). This clonotype came up once. Its cognate antigen has yet to be identified. Qualities for individual bases were not recorded, and no much larger clone is one base off. A single read offers scant evidence. The treatment or condition label on this specimen signifies: allogeneic hematopoietic cell transplantation with graft depleted of TCRalphabeta T cells and CD19 B cells. The children who served as transplant recipients had been given grafts of TCRalphabeta/CD19-depleted allogeneic hematopoietic cells. This specimen comes from a study of T-cell reconstitution after alpha-beta-depleted transplantation in children (dated by TCRdb to the mid-2010s). For context, the study as a whole: T-cell immune reconstitution after TCRalphabeta/CD19-depleted allogeneic hematopoietic cell transplantation in children was quantitatively tracked in the study by means of TCR repertoire profiling. On the study overall, not on this receptor specifically: In some patients, the high TCRbeta diversity seen at day 60 was put down to recipient T cells and intrathymic progenitors that had survived conditioning. Apparently early alphabetaT-cell count recovery about two months after transplant reportedly relied on only several hundred rapidly expanded clones derived from non-depleted graft cells. Over subsequent months, a decline in hyperexpanded clone frequencies was noted, and after one year, T-cell counts and TCRbeta diversity were mostly ascribed to newly produced T cells.

Receptors were amplified or captured by PCR. These reads were obtained on an Illumina HiSeq 2500. TCR libraries were prepared with molecular barcoding, using unique molecular identifiers to normalize TCRbeta repertoire quantification. The raw public reads went through TCRdb reprocessing: fastp at Q25, MiXCR clone calling, in-frame beta chains kept. Rows merge per CDR3 protein into single entries with the most common DNA and genes. The sample has a few hundred thousand distinct CDR3 sequences on record, under 30% of them singletons. The ten top clones hold roughly 2.5% of the sample. The receptor was derived from a girl aged 2 to 10 with Fanconi anemia, due to receive a stem cell transplant. The material sequenced was PBMCs, taken before TCRalphabeta/CD19-depleted stem cell transplant.

CDR3 protein: CASSTLWTGGTSGLYNEQFF. The nucleotide sequence reads as follows: TGTGCCAGTAGTACCCTCTGGACAGGGGGGACTAGCGGGCTGTACAATGAGCAGTTCTTC. The rearrangement joined TRBV19 to TRBJ2-1, with 12 bases in between that match TRBD2. From the germline V gene (reference sequence), CDR1 is LNHDA and CDR2 is SQIVND. The junction shows trimming of 4 bases on V and 4 bases on J, and the gene matches do not reach 17 bases of it. From its cysteine to its phenylalanine, the CDR3 spans 20 amino acids. Only CDR3 DNA remains: 60 bases, in frame from the first base.